The 7 T cell receptor beta chains listed next were all sequenced from one sample in a study of OX40 agonist ivuxolimab in advanced cancers. Assay used: immunoSEQ multiplex PCR; TCRdb lists only in-frame clones, some missing. The data contain fewer than 120,000 clones, around 90% of them singletons. This specimen was CD4+ or CD8+ T cells sorted from blood, taken in a trial of the OX40 agonist ivuxolimab. Receptors originate from an adult with an advanced solid tumor such as melanoma, head and neck, liver or kidney cancer.

V gene TRBV23-1 combines with J gene TRBJ2-2; 7 bases are shared with TRBD1. TRBV23-1 qualifies as an ORF whose function is uncertain. V lost 2 bases, J lost 5 bases, and 14 bases stayed unmatched. The CDR3 sequence is 18 residues long. CDR3 coding DNA: TGCGCCAGCAGTCAAGTCCTGAGACAGGGATGGAGAACCGGGGAGCTGTTTTTT. Amino acids: CASSQVLRQGWRTGELFF.

The rearrangement uses TRBV9 and TRBJ2-7; possible D gene TRBD2, 5 bases. The J call may be in error: the DNA end matches TRBJ2-1 better. This CDR3 is built from 12 residues. Germline V lookup: CDR1 SGDLS, CDR2 YYNGEE. This CDR3 is CASSVAGDEQFF. The CDR3 DNA sequence: TGTGCCAGCAGCGTAGCCGGGGATGAGCAGTTCTTC.

V gene TRBV15 combines with J gene TRBJ2-2, with D perhaps TRBD1 (5 bases). Germline assignment: CDR1 LNHNV and CDR2 YYDKDF (reference sequence). This CDR3 contains 13 residues. V gave up 5 bases and J gave up 6 bases, with 10 bases separating them. CDR3 nucleotides: TGTGCCACCAGCGGCAAGGGGCCCGGGGAGCTGTTTTTT. This sequence encodes CATSGKGPGELFF.

This rearrangement joins TRBV14 to TRBJ1-1; D is possibly TRBD1 (5 bases). The V and J ends lost 4 bases and 3 bases respectively, with 18 bases between them. The CDR3 contains 16 residues. Germline CDR1 and CDR2: SGHDN and FVKESK. This CDR3 reads CASSPGFSGFDTEAFF. Written as DNA, the CDR3 is TGTGCCAGCAGCCCTGGGTTCTCAGGGTTTGACACTGAAGCTTTCTTT.

The CDR3 coding sequence is TGCAGCGTTGAAACGGGGGGGACAGCCCCTTTCGCTGGCTACACCTTC. Its translation is CSVETGGTAPFAGYTF. The rearrangement uses TRBV29-1 and TRBJ1-2; 7 bases are shared with TRBD1. CDR3 length equals 16 residues. In germline, CDR1 is SQVTM, CDR2 ANQGSEA. Germline trimming cut 2 bases from V and 7 bases from J; bases unmatched to any gene: 16.

J is TRBJ2-7 and V is TRBV28; D is perhaps TRBD1 or TRBD2 (5 bases each). The CDR3 contains 13 residues. V lost 10 bases, J lost 6 bases, and 19 bases lay in between. Germline CDR1 and CDR2: MDHEN and SYDVKM. This CDR3 reads CATWGSRAREQYF. The CDR3 bases are TGTGCCACCTGGGGGAGCAGGGCTCGCGAGCAGTACTTC.

The chain carries TRBV18 and TRBJ1-1; 8 bases align to TRBD1. The CDR3 is made up of 16 amino acids. The germline V gene encodes CDR1 KGHSH and CDR2 LQKENI. Trimming took 3 bases from V and 3 from J; bases not matched to a gene: 9. The CDR3 sequence: CASSPRQGRVDTEAFF. CDR3 sequence (DNA): TGTGCCAGCTCACCTCGACAGGGGCGCGTGGACACTGAAGCTTTCTTT.